This TCR beta chain was retrieved from a study of cytomegalovirus exposure and HLA in healthy donors. Study-wide background: Genetic ancestry analysis placed under 90% of the roughly 400 donors that were genotyped in the Caucasian-associated cluster.

PCR used 60 Vbeta primers and 13 Jbeta primers. TCRdb's copy holds only in-frame clones and misses some; the assay was immunoSEQ multiplex PCR. Altogether around 130,000 clones are present, approximately 80% being singletons, with the ten largest covering about 3%. About this clone: As yet, its antigen is unknown.

The study's findings and limits: In a later analysis, at a false discovery rate of 0.05, 17,000 or so TCR beta sequences were associated with HLA alleles. The only immune exposure information that was available was CMV serostatus. A later analysis linked a missense variant in DCLRE1C to the trimming of TCR beta V and J genes.

Germline-derived CDR1 and CDR2 are MNHNS and SASEGT. With 7 bases removed from V and 3 bases from J, the gap between germline ends came to 17 bases. The CDR3 is 15 amino acids. J is TRBJ2-3 and V is TRBV6-1; TRBD1 is a possible D gene (6 bases). The receptor was derived from a woman aged 18 to 35 in good health and CMV-seropositive. Sequencing used PBMCs. The CDR3: CASTAGTLGTDTQYF. Written as DNA, the CDR3 is TGTGCCAGCACGGCCGGGACACTCGGGACAGATACGCAGTATTTT.